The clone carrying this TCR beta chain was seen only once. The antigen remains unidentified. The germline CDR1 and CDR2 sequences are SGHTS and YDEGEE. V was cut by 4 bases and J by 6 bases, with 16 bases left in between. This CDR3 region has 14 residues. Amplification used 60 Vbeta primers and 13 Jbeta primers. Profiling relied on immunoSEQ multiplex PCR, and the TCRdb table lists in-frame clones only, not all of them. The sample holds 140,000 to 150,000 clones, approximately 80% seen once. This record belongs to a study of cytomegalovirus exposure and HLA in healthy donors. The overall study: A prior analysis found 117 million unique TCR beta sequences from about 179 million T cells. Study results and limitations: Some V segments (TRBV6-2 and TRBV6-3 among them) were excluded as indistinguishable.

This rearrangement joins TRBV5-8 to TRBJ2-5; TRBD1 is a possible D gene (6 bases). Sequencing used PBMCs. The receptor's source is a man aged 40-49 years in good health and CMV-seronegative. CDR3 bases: TGTGCCAGCAGCCCCCGGGCAGGGGATAAGACCCAGTACTTC. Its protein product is CASSPRAGDKTQYF.